This paragraph covers one T cell receptor (beta chain) sequence. Its target antigen remains unknown. In total, more than 500 healthy bone marrow donors made up the cohort. At the time of sampling, every cohort member was nominally healthy, though immune exposures that went unrecorded were likely present. The donor tested CMV seropositive and was one of the 289 seropositive cohort members. A peripheral blood sample was provided by each donor, and peripheral blood mononuclear cells were used for TCR beta sequencing. Genomic DNA extraction from the blood cell samples was performed with the Qiagen DNeasy Blood Extraction Kit. The method was the immunoSEQ multiplex PCR assay. A mixture of 60 forward primers for TCR Vbeta segments and 13 reverse primers for TCR Jbeta segments was used in the multiplex PCR. A multiplex PCR assay on genomic DNA amplified the CDR3 region of rearranged TCR beta genes. On the Illumina HiSeq System, the amplified TCR beta libraries were sequenced as 87-base-pair reads. The published analysis was carried out like this. A later analysis tallied roughly 76 million unique TCR beta chains across the approximately 670 repertoires, and 10 million to 11 million of those chains were shared by two or more donors. A nearest-neighbor algorithm error-corrected the raw reads and collapsed the reads into unique sequences, merging closely related sequences to remove PCR and sequencing errors. To assign V, D and J gene segments, CDR3 sequences were aligned to IMGT reference sequences. For a sequence to be retained, at least a six-nucleotide match to both a V gene segment and a J gene segment was required. A rearrangement was called productive if the CDR3 had no stop codons and remained in frame with V and J, and every other rearrangement was called non-productive. CDR3 was defined according to IMGT convention as the region running from the second conserved V-encoded cysteine to the conserved J-encoded phenylalanine. Sequences without an unambiguous match to a single V gene segment were excluded from the earlier analysis of a few hundred of the donors. In an earlier analysis of some 590 of the donors, V segments were called functional above 56.7% productive rearrangements and were called segregating when the between-donor standard deviation exceeded 5%. To diagnose cytomegalovirus status from the catalog of TCR beta chain sequences, a statistical classification framework was built. In a later analysis, V and J genes were assigned by comparing TCR nucleotide sequences against IMGT/GENE-DB human TR gene sequences. In a later analysis, CDR3 sequences and most-parsimonious VDJ recombination scenarios were assigned using the TCRdist pipeline. In a later analysis, every TCR beta chain was defined by the combination of its CDR3 amino acid sequence and its V-gene family, and reads without a unique V-gene family were dropped. In a later analysis, fewer than 650 highly shared, low-generation-probability nucleotide sequences were removed to address suspected cross-contamination and a sequencing artifact. In a later analysis, a clonal expansion index was calculated for each public chain from normalized within-repertoire ranks of inferred template counts. In a later analysis, generation probabilities were computed with a VDJ recombination model fitted to out-of-frame rearrangements, and the resulting probabilities were checked against IGoR. In a later analysis, TCR-TCR, TCR-HLA and TCR-CMV co-occurrence was scored with hypergeometric tests, and a repertoire-size bias correction was applied to TCR pairs. In a later analysis, false discovery rates were estimated by permuting HLA or CMV assignments 20 times. In a later analysis, co-occurring TCRs were grouped with DBSCAN, and TCRdist sequence similarity was added when clustering was performed within HLA-allele-positive subsets. For co-occurrence clustering, repertoires with fewer than 30,000 or more than 120,000 public chains were excluded, along with five or six repertoires with anomalous nucleotide sharing. TCRdb holds this immuneACCESS table with in-frame rearrangements only. Some clones are missing; in checked studies, unresolved V genes explain under half, and the rest has no known cause. That table furnishes V, J and clone size, whereas the DNA furnished D and trimming. This sample's table has entries for tens of thousands of clones. The ten largest clones capture less than 5.5% of the sample.

The germline V gene supplies CDR1 SGHNT and CDR2 YENEEA. From the cysteine up to the phenylalanine, the CDR3 has a length of 13 residues. Only the CDR3 DNA stays, 39 bases, in frame from base 1. The V end loses 6 bases and the J end loses 1 base, and a stretch of 9 bases separates them. The sample is drawn from a study of cytomegalovirus exposure and HLA in healthy donors (dated by TCRdb to 2017 to 2019). For the study in its entirety: According to an earlier analysis of around 600 of the donors, roughly 180 million T cells yielded roughly 110 million unique TCR beta sequences and approximately 280 Gb of sequence data. Approximately 300 gigabases of sequencing data and 70 million to 100 million unique TCR sequences made up an early release that covered 640 HLA-typed donors. Of the roughly 400 genotyped donors, approximately 80% fell in the genetic ancestry cluster associated with self-reported Caucasian donors. The study was designed to test whether signatures of past pathogen exposure could be identified by cataloging public T cell receptors. Using immunosequencing, the study profiled T cell repertoires from 666 subjects and related those repertoires to cytomegalovirus serostatus. A separate validation cohort of about 110 different subjects was used in addition to the roughly 670-subject first cohort. High-throughput TCR immunosequencing, statistical association of individual TCRs with disease status, and machine learning were combined to predict cytomegalovirus infection status. To study patterns of TCR occurrence, a later analysis re-analyzed previously published TCR beta repertoires from 500 to 850 donors and added high-resolution HLA genotyping. Rather than using new phenotypic data, the later analysis identified candidate immune exposures from TCR beta sequences and from how often those sequences occurred across donors. An earlier analysis of around 640 of the donors used high-throughput TCR beta sequencing to judge whether each TCR beta V gene segment behaved as functional or pseudogenic. Donor age, sex, ethnicity and CMV serostatus were compiled together with the repertoire data. In a later genetic analysis, genome-wide SNP genotypes for about 55% of the roughly 670 donors were used, and that subset was treated as a discovery cohort. All discovery cohort repertoires had been generated using a single sequencing platform. HLA typing included class I and class II loci at four-digit resolution. The number of donors typed differed by locus, with roughly 620-640 for A, B, C, DRB1 and DQB1, around 560 for DQA1, 600 to 610 for DPA1, and over 400 for DPB1. Several DR-DQ haplotypes were handled as single units for association and clustering because linkage in the cohort was strong. Among some 400 genotyped donors of the cohort, an average of around 250,000 unique TCR beta nucleotide sequences was sequenced per donor, of which about 20% were non-productive.

Study-wide findings and limitations: In a later analysis, most CMV-associated TCR beta chains were found to appear HLA-restricted, with HLA associations seemingly driven largely by CMV exposure. Sequencing depth was assumed to be roughly uniform across donors in the presence/absence analyses, though that assumption may not hold. According to a later genetic analysis, donors in an Asian-associated ancestry cluster had fewer N-insertions in productive TCRs than the approximately 610-donor mean. Several of the top co-occurrence clusters appeared to be linked to parvovirus B19, influenza, CMV and Epstein-Barr virus, according to a later analysis. The sequencing pipeline was judged likely to have produced a cluster of highly shared sequence variants as a technical artifact. Because HLA typing was unavailable for some donors at each locus, only the typed subset was used in association tests. In a later analysis, HLA-associated TCR beta chains were found to be more clonally expanded and to have lower generation probabilities than equally common non-associated chains. A further reported finding was that TCR beta sequences accurately predicted the HLA-A and HLA-B alleles for most subjects in the first cohort. A later genetic analysis associated a missense DCLRE1C variant with V-gene and J-gene trimming of TCR beta chains, and an independent cohort replicated the association. Strong co-occurrence of HLA alleles, especially DR and DQ, made assigning TCR associations to individual alleles difficult. Cytomegalovirus status was reported to be diagnosed by the classifier with high specificity and sensitivity in both the original and validation cohorts. In the study, about 150 TCR beta chains were listed as associated with cytomegalovirus. Linkage disequilibrium might explain the correlated functional status among segregating V segments, but an unknown experimental factor could not be ruled out. Three of the identified cytomegalovirus-associated TCR beta chains were confirmed in vitro to be specific for cytomegalovirus antigens. While some public TCRs were present in many individuals, most TCR sequences turned up only very rarely across donors. The cohort was sequenced for TCR beta chains only, and without alpha or paired-chain data the features that could be detected were limited. Broadly in line with IMGT annotations, most TCR beta V segments showed up in productive rearrangements about 87% or about 30% of the time in an earlier analysis of approximately 600 of the donors. According to a later analysis, TCR association rates differed among HLA loci, with DRB1 alleles showing the most associated TCRs and HLA-C alleles showing the fewest. The authors suggested that the approach could potentially be generalized to other disease states and immunological phenotypes. Some IMGT-functional V segments, including TRBV6-2 and TRBV6-3, could not be distinguished by the 87-base-pair reads and were therefore excluded. A later analysis associated about 16,000 TCR beta sequences with specific HLA alleles at a false discovery rate of 0.05. The earlier analysis of approximately 590 of the donors excluded 15 to 20 rarely observed V segments, including chromosome 9 orphons, because counts were too low. Immune exposure information for the cohort was limited to CMV serostatus.

The sequenced sample was PBMCs. The receptor comes from a woman in her thirties or forties in good health and CMV-seropositive. The chain employs TRBV11-3 and TRBJ1-1, with TRBD1 as a weak D call on 6 bases. The DNA reads as follows: TGTGCCAGCAGTCCGACAGGGAACACTGAAGCTTTCTTT. It translates as CASSPTGNTEAFF.